This T cell receptor beta chain was identified during a study of blood T cell repertoires in COVID-19. This CDR3 is built from 15 residues. Germline V gene data show CDR1 as SGHTA and CDR2 as FQGNSA. Trimming removed 3 bases at V and 7 bases at J, with 15 bases between. Generated by immunoSEQ multiplex PCR, the TCRdb table keeps only in-frame clones and is missing some. The repertoire has about 76,000 clones, 80% of them found once; the top ten carry approximately 12%. The sequence was collected from a human donor in a cohort sampled during active COVID-19. Sequencing used peripheral blood. This chain connects TRBV7-2 to TRBJ2-2; possibly TRBD2 for D (6 bases). The CDR3 sequence is CASSLAGSLVGELFF. The CDR3, as DNA: TGTGCCAGCAGCTTGGCCGGGAGCTTGGTCGGGGAGCTGTTTTTT.